This T cell receptor beta chain originates from a study of metastatic and nonmetastatic thyroid tumors. Study details: Repertoire comparisons spanned blood and tumor or nodule tissue from malignant and benign thyroid patients. Study-wide points: Significantly greater TCR beta diversity was reportedly found in malignant thyroid tumors than in benign nodules (in blood and tumor).

As processed by the authors: The authors used CDR3 differences across clinicopathological groups to build a distant-metastasis classifier for papillary thyroid cancer. Using MiXCR, TCRdb re-called clones from the PCR reads. In this record, the V and J calls reflect TCRdb's handling and not the investigators' own analysis. Counted here are about 18,000 clones, 30% to 40% occurring once; the ten biggest clones make up roughly 10%. This clone is judged medium-sized. No antigen is known for it. Treatment of any kind had been given to no patient before thyroid surgery. Sequenced input: tumor tissue. The sequence derives from a male donor with papillary thyroid cancer or a benign thyroid nodule (not recorded which). Some clones in this sample may be carry-over from other donors' samples.

CDR3 sequence: CASSQDTWARGSYEQYF. In DNA, the CDR3 is TGTGCCAGCAGCCAAGATACTTGGGCCCGGGGATCCTACGAGCAGTACTTC. The chain joins TRBV3-1 to TRBJ2-7; tentatively, D is TRBD2 (5 bases). Per the germline V gene, CDR1 is LGHDT and CDR2 is YNNKEL (reference sequence). Trimming stripped 0 bases from V and 1 base from J, with 16 bases between. The CDR3 consists of 17 residues.